This TCR beta chain was obtained from a study of T cell changes during pregnancy in multiple sclerosis. On this clone: Sequence at one end of the junction differs from germline and may be a read error. At the DNA level, this CDR3 is encoded by other sequences in the same sample as well.

The CDR3 is 13 residues long. Germline CDR1 reads SGHVS; CDR2 reads FNYEAQ. Using immunoSEQ multiplex PCR, the repertoire was profiled, and TCRdb retains in-frame clones only, with some absent. The sample lists roughly 89,000 clones; about 93% were seen once. Sequenced material: peripheral blood, taken in the first trimester of pregnancy. The origin of this receptor is a female donor with multiple sclerosis, enrolled in a pregnancy study. V is TRBV7-6 and J is TRBJ1-1, with D possibly being TRBD1 (5 bases). CDR3 coding DNA: TGTGCCAGCAGCTCCAGGGTGAATACTGAAGCTTTCTTT. Translated: CASSSRVNTEAFF.